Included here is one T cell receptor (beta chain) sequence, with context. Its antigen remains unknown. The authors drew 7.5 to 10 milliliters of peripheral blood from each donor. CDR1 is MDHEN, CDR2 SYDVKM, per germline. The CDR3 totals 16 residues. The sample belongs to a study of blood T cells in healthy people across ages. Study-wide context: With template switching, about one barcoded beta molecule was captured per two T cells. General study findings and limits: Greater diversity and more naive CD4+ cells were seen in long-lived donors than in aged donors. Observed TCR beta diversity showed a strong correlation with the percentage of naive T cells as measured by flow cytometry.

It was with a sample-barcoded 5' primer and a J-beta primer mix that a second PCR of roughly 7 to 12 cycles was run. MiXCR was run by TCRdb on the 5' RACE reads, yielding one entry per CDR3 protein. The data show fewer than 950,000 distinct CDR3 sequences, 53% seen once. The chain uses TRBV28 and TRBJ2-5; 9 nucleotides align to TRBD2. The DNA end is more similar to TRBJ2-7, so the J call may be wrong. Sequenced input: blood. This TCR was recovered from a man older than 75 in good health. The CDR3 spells CASSLPGGSGSSEQYF. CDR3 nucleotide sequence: TGTGCCAGCAGCCTGCCGGGAGGTAGCGGGAGTAGCGAGCAGTACTTC.